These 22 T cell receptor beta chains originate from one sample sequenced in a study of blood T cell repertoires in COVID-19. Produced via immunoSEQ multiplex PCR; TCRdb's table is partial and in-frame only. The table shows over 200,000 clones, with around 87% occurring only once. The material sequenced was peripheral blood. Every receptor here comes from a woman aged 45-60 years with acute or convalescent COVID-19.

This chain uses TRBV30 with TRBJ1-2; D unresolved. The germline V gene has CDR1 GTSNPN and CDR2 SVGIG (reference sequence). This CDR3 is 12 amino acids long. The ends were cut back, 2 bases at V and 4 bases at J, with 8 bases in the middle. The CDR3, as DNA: TGTGCCTGGAGTCGCGACTTCTATGGCTACACCTTC. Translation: CAWSRDFYGYTF.

The DNA of the CDR3 is TGTGCCACCTTAACCCAGGTTTTCGGGAGCTGGGGCGAGCAGTACTTC. As protein: CATLTQVFGSWGEQYF. This chain uses TRBV27 with TRBJ2-7, with D possibly TRBD2 on 6 matching bases. Trimming cost V 10 bases and J 6 bases, with 28 bases left between them. The CDR3 covers 16 residues. Germline lookup yields CDR1 MNHEY and CDR2 SMNVEV (reference sequence).

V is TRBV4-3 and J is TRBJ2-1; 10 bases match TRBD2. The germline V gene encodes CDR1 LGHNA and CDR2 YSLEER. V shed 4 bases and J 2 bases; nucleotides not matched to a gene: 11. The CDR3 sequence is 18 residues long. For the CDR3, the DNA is TGCGCCAGCAGCCCCCGTGTAGCGGGAGGCCGGGCCTACAATGAGCAGTTCTTC. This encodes CASSPRVAGGRAYNEQFF.

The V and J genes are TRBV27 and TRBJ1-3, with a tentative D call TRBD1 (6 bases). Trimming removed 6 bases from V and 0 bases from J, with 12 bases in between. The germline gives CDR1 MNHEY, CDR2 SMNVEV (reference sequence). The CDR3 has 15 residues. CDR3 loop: CASRATGNSGNTIYF. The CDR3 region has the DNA TGTGCCAGCAGGGCGACAGGAAACTCTGGAAACACCATATATTTT.

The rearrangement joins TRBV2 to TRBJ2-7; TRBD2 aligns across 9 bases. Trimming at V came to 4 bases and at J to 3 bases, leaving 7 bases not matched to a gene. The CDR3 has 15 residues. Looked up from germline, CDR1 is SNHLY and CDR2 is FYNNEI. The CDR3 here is CASSVGLAGNYEQYF. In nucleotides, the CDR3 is TGTGCCAGCAGTGTCGGGCTAGCGGGAAACTACGAGCAGTACTTC.

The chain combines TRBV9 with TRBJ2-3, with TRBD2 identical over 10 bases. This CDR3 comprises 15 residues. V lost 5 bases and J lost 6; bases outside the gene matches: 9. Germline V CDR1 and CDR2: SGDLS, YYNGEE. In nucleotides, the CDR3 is TGTGCCAGCAGACCCCTGGGTAGCGGGAGGGATACGCAGTATTTT. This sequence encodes CASRPLGSGRDTQYF.

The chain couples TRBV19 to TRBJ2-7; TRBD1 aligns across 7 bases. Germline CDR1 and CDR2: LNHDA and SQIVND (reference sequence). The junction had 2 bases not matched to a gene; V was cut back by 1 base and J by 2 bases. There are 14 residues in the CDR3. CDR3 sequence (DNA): TGTGCCAGTAGTATAGGAGGGGGCACCTACGAGCAGTACTTC. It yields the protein CASSIGGGTYEQYF.

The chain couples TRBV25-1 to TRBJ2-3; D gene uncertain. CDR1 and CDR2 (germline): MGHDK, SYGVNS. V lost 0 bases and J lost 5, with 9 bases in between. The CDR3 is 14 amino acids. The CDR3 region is CASSEYQARDTQYF. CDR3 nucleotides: TGTGCCAGCAGTGAATACCAGGCCCGAGATACGCAGTATTTT.

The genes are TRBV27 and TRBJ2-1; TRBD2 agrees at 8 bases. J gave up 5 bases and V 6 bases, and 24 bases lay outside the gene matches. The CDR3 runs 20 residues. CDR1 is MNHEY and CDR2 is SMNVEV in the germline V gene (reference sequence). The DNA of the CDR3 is TGTGCCAGCAGCTGGGGACATACTTTAGCGGGACTCCTGGATGACAATGAGCAGTTCTTC. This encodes CASSWGHTLAGLLDDNEQFF.

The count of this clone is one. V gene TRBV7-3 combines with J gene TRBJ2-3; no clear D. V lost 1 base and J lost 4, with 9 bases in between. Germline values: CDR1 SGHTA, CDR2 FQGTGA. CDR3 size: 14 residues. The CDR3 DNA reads TGTGCCAGCAGCTTAATTAGTCGGGCAGATACGCAGTATTTT. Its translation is CASSLISRADTQYF.

The CDR3 region is CASSAQGEGYTF. Here the CDR3 DNA reads TGTGCCAGCAGTGCCCAGGGGGAGGGCTACACCTTC. The chain has TRBV2 and TRBJ1-2; 7 positions match TRBD1. Germline values: CDR1 SNHLY, CDR2 FYNNEI. V lost 4 bases and J lost 8; bases outside the gene matches: 4. The CDR3 contains 12 residues. Combining the CDR3 with reference TRBV2 and TRBJ1-2 gives the whole variable domain EPEVTQTPSHQVTQMGQEVILRCVPISNHLYFYWYRQILGQKVEFLVSFYNNEISEKSEIFDDQFSVERPDGSNFTLKIRSTKLEDSAMYFCASSAQGEGYTFGSGTRLTVV.

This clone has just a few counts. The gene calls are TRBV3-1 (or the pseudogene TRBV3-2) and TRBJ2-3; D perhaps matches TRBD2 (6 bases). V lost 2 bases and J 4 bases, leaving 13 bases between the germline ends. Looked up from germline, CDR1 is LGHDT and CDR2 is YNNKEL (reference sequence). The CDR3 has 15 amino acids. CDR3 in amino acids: CASSQPALASDTQYF. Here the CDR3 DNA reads TGTGCCAGCAGCCAACCGGCACTAGCCTCAGATACGCAGTATTTT.

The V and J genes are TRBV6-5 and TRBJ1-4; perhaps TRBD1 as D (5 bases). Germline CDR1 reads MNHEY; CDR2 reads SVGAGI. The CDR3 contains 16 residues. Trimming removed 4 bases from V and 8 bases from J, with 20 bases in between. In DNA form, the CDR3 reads TGTGCCAGCAGTTCCCTATCGGGGGGGGTTAGGGAAAAACTGTTTTTT. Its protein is CASSSLSGGVREKLFF.

In DNA form, the CDR3 reads TGTGCCAGCAGTGAACGCAGGGCAGTGAACACTGAAGCTTTCTTT. Protein: CASSERRAVNTEAFF. The chain recombines TRBV28 with TRBJ1-1; D perhaps matches TRBD1 (5 bases). The CDR3 is 15 residues long. Trimming removed 5 bases from V and 0 bases from J, with 13 bases in between. Germline CDR1 is MDHEN and CDR2 is SYDVKM.

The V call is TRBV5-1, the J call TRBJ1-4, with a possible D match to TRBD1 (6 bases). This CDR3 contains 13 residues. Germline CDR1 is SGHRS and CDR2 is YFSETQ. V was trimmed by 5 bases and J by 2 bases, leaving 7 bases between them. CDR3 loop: CASRDSTNEKLFF. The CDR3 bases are TGCGCCAGCAGGGACAGCACTAATGAAAAACTGTTTTTT.

DNA for the CDR3: TGTGCCAGCGCGACAGGGGCAGGAAACACCATATATTTT. This gives the protein CASATGAGNTIYF. The chain joins TRBV7-2 to TRBJ1-3; 8 nucleotides line up with TRBD1. The germline V gene has CDR1 SGHTA and CDR2 FQGNSA. The CDR3 sequence is 13 residues long. Trimming took 8 bases from V and 4 from J; bases not matched to a gene: 4.

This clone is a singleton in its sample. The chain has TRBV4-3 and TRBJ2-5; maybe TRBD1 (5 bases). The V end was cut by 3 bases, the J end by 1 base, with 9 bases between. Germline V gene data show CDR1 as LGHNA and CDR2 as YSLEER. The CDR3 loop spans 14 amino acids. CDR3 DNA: TGCGCCAGCAGCCAGGGGCACCTCCAAGAGACCCAGTACTTC. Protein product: CASSQGHLQETQYF.

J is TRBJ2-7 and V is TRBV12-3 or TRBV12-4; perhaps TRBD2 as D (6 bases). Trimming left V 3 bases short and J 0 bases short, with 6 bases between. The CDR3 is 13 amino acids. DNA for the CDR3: TGTGCCAGCAGTTTCGGGGGCTCCTACGAGCAGTACTTC. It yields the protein CASSFGGSYEQYF.

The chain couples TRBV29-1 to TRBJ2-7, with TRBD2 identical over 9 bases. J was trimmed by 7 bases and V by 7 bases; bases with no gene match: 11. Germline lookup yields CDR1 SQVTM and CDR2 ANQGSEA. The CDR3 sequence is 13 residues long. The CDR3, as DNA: TGCAGCGCTTTGGGACTAGCCGGTACAGAGCAGTACTTC. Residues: CSALGLAGTEQYF.

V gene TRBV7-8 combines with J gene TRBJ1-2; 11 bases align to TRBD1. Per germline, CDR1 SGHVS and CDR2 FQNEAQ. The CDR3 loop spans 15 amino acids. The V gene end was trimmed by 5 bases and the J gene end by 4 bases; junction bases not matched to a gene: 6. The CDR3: CASSPGQGVVYGYTF. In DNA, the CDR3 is TGTGCCAGCAGCCCGGGACAGGGGGTTGTCTATGGCTACACCTTC.

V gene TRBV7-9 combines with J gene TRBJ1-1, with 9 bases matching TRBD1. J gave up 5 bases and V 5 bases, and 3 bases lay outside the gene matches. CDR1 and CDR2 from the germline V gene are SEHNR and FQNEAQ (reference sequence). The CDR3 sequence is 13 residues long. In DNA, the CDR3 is TGTGCCAGCAGCCCCGGGACAGGGACTGAAGCTTTCTTT. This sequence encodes CASSPGTGTEAFF.

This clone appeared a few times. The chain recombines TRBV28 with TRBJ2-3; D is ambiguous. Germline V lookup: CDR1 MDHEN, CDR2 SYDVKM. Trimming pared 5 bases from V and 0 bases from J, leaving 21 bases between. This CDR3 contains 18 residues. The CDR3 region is CASSPPTEIALSTDTQYF. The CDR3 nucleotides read TGTGCCAGCAGTCCCCCAACCGAAATAGCCCTGAGCACAGATACGCAGTATTTT.